The table lists the clone carrying this TCR beta chain with many counts. Its matching antigen is unknown. The study built unsorted libraries from 2 million PBMCs kept at -80 C. This sample is part of a study of neurological immune-mediated disorders. Study-wide context: The 35 or so multiple sclerosis patients comprised around 31 relapsing-remitting and 3 secondary progressive cases. Study-wide points: On phylogenetic grouping, the repertoires of 18 of 34 multiple sclerosis patients fell within one related-CDR3 cluster, constituting a possible signature.

Template-switch 5'RACE cDNA synthesis added a 10-nucleotide unique molecular identifier. In TCRdb, the 5' RACE reads were re-called with MiXCR into one record per CDR3 protein. The sample has 46,000 or so distinct CDR3 sequences; 3.5% to 5% are singletons. The CDR3 sequence is 15 residues long. The J segment lost 8 bases and the V segment lost 2 bases, leaving 7 bases of the junction unmatched. The germline gives CDR1 SGHRS, CDR2 YFSETQ. This receptor was taken from a woman aged 60 to 75 with multiple sclerosis. The V gene is TRBV5-1, the J gene TRBJ1-6, with 7 bases identical to TRBD1. Source material: PBMCs. CDR3 nucleotides: TGCGCCAGCAGCTTCCTACAGGGGTCGGATTCACCCCTCCACTTT. Translated: CASSFLQGSDSPLHF.